The sequence of this TCR beta chain was determined in a study of radiation and T cells in renal cell carcinoma. This clone was detected only a few times. Antigen: not known. The study's findings and limits: From baseline, blood top tumor clonotypes peaked at 2 weeks post-radiation.

As for time point: blood 4 weeks post-SBRT, at nephrectomy. Treatment of the sample: 15 Gy SBRT to primary tumor, nephrectomy 4 weeks later. Nephrectomy followed 15 Gy stereotactic body radiation by 4 weeks. This renal cell carcinoma was of the clear cell type. TCRdb's copy holds only in-frame clones and misses some; the assay was immunoSEQ multiplex PCR. The data hold 150,000 or so clones, with less than 90% observed a single time. The germline V gene has CDR1 SGHTA and CDR2 FQGNSA. The CDR3 has 11 amino acids. V was shortened by 5 bases and J by 7 bases, with 9 bases between the two germline ends. This clonotype originated in a woman between 50 and 59 years old with renal cell carcinoma. The material sequenced was blood, taken from a patient whose treatment included radiotherapy and nephrectomy. V gene TRBV7-2 combines with J gene TRBJ2-7, with D hard to call. The CDR3 loop reads CASSNQGEQYF. Here the CDR3 DNA reads TGTGCCAGCAGCAATCAAGGAGAGCAGTACTTC. The full variable domain, in which reference TRBV7-2 and TRBJ2-7 provide the parts outside the CDR3, is GAGVSQSPSNKVTEKGKDVELRCDPISGHTALYWYRQSLGQGLEFLIYFQGNSAPDKSGLPSDRFSAERTGGSVSTLTIQRTQQEDSAVYLCASSNQGEQYFGPGTRLTVT.